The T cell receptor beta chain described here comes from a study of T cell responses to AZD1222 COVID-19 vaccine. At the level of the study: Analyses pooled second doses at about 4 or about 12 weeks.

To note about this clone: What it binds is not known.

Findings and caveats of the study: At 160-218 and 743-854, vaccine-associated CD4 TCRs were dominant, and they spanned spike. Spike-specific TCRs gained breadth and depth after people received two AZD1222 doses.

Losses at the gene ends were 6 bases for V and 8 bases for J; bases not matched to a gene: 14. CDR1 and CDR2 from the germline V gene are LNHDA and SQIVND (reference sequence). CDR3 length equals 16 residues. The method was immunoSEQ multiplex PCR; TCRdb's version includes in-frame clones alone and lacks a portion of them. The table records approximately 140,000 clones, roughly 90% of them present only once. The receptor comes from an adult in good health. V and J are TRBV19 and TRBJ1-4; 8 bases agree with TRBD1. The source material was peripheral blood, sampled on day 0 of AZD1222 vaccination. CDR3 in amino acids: CASRLLGQGSGEKLFF. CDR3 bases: TGTGCCAGTAGACTCTTAGGACAGGGCTCGGGGGAAAAACTGTTTTTT.